This TCR beta chain originates from a study of blood T cells in healthy people across ages. About the research overall: In model experiments, template switching was able to capture about one barcoded beta molecule for every two T cells that were present.

V trimming: 6 bases; J trimming: 2 bases; junction bases outside the gene matches: 11. The germline V gene has CDR1 DFQATT and CDR2 SNEGSKA (reference sequence). The CDR3 is made up of 17 amino acids. Then a second PCR, running roughly 7 to 11 cycles, was carried out with a sample-barcoded 5' primer and a J-beta primer mix. TCRdb used MiXCR to reprocess the 5' RACE reads, holding one entry per CDR3 protein. The sample includes some 1,800,000 distinct CDR3 sequences, about two fifths of them seen just once. Regarding the study as a whole: The percentage of naive T cells correlated strongly with TCR beta diversity.

A note on this clonotype: Its cognate antigen is unknown.

Material: blood. The chain links TRBV20-1 to TRBJ2-7; 15 bases match TRBD2. The origin of this receptor is a human donor in good health. The CDR3 sequence: CSATGLAGGPTAYEQYF. CDR3 bases: TGCAGTGCCACGGGACTAGCGGGGGGCCCGACCGCCTACGAGCAGTACTTC.